This T cell receptor (beta chain) was found in a study of post-analysis software for immune sequencing data. V lost 3 bases and J lost 0, with 3 bases in between. The CDR3 covers 13 residues. Germline-derived CDR1 and CDR2 are SGHRS and YFSETQ. Prepared TCR beta cDNA libraries contained unique molecular identifiers. Some 500,000 cDNA molecules were recovered from an input of roughly 0.85 to 10 million T cells. TCRdb re-called the PCR reads with MiXCR, one entry per CDR3 protein. The table records roughly 730,000 distinct CDR3 sequences, 25% to 30% of them present only once. Study-wide results and limits: Several TRBV segments occurring more often in patients than controls included TRBV5-6, TRBV5-1 and TRBV20-1.

This clonotype showed up just a few times. Its antigen is still unknown. J is TRBJ2-2 and V is TRBV5-1; D remains ambiguous. The specimen sequenced was blood. This receptor was taken from a girl between 10 and 17 years old with multiple sclerosis. The CDR3 loop reads CASSSTNTGELFF. The CDR3 DNA sequence: TGCGCCAGCAGCTCTACGAACACCGGGGAGCTGTTTTTT.